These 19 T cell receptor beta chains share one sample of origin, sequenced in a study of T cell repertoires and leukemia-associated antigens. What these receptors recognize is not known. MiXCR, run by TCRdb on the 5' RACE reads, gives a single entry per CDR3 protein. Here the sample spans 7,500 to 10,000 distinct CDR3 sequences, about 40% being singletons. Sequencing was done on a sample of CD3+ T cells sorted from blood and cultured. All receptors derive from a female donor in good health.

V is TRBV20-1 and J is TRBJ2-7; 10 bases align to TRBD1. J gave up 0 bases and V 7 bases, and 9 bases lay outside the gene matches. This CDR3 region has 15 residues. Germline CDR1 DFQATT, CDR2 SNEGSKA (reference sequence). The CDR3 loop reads CSVLSGQGFSYEQYF. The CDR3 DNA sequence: TGCAGTGTCCTGTCGGGACAGGGGTTCTCCTACGAGCAGTACTTC.

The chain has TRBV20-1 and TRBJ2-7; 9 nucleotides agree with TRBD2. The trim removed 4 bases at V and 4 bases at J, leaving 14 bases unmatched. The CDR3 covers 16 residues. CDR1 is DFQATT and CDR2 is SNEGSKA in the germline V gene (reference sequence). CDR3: CSATLPGVAGAYEQYF. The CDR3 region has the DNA TGCAGTGCTACACTCCCGGGGGTAGCGGGGGCTTACGAGCAGTACTTC.

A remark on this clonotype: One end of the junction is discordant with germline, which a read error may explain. In DNA form, the CDR3 reads TGTACCAGCAGTCCCGGGACTAGTGGCTACGAGCAGTACTTC. This translates into CTSSPGTSGYEQYF. The V gene is TRBV27, the J gene TRBJ2-7; 8 bases agree with TRBD2. The CDR3 length is 14 residues. The germline V gene encodes CDR1 MNHEY and CDR2 SMNVEV (reference sequence).

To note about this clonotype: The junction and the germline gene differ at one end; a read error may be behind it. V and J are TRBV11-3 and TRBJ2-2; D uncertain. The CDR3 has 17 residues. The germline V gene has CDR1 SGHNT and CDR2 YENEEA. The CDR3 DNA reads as TGTGCCAGCAACTTAGAGTTACTAACGGAGAACACCGGGGAGCTGTTTTTT. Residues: CASNLELLTENTGELFF.

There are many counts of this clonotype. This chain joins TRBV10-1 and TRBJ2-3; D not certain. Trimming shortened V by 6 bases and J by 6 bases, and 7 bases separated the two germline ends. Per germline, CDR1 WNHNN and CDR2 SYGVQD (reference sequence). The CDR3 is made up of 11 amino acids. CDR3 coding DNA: TGCGCCAGCAGCACCACTGATACGCAGTATTTT. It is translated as CASSTTDTQYF.

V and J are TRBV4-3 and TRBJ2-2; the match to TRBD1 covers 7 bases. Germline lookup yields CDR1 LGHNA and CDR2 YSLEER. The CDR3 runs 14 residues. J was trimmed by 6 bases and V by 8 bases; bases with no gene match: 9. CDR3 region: CASGRQGLAGELFF. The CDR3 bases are TGCGCCAGCGGCCGACAGGGTTTGGCCGGGGAGCTGTTTTTT.

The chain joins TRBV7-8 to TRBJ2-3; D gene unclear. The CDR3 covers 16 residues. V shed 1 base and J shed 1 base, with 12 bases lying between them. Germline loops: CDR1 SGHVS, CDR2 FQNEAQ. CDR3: CASSLDPKSRTDTQYF. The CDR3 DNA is TGTGCCAGCAGCTTAGACCCGAAGTCGCGCACAGATACGCAGTATTTT.

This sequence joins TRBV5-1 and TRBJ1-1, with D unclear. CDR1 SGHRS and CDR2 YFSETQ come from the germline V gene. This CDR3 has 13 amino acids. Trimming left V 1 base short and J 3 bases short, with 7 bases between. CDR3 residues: CASSLNIDTEAFF. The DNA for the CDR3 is TGCGCCAGCAGCTTGAATATAGACACTGAAGCTTTCTTT.

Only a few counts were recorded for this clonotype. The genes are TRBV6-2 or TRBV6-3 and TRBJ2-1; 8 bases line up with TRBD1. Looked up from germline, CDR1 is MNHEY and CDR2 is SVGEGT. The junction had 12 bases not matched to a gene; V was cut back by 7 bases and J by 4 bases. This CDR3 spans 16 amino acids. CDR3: CASNLPPGQAYNEQFF. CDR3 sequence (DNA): TGTGCCAGCAATCTACCCCCGGGACAGGCATACAATGAGCAGTTCTTC.

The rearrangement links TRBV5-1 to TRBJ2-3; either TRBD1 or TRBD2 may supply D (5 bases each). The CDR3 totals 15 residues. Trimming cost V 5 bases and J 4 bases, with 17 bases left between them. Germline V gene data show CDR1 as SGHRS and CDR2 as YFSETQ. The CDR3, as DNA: TGCGCCAGCAGATCCGGGACCCGGGGAGCAGATACGCAGTATTTT. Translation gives CASRSGTRGADTQYF.

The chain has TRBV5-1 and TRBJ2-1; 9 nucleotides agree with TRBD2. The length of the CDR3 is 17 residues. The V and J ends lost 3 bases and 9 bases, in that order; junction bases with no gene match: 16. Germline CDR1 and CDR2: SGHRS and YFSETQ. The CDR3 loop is CASSSSLGLARGGEQFF. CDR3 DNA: TGCGCCAGCAGCTCCTCACTTGGACTAGCGAGAGGGGGTGAGCAGTTCTTC.

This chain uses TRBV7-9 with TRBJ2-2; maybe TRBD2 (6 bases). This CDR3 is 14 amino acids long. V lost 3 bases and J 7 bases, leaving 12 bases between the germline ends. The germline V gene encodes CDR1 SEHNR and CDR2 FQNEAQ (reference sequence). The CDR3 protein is CASSFQRALGELFF. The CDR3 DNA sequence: TGTGCCAGCAGCTTCCAGCGGGCCCTCGGGGAGCTGTTTTTT.

The DNA for the CDR3 is TGTGCCAGCAGCCAAGGACCTCCCGGACAGGCCAACTCCTACGAGCAGTACTTC. Translating gives CASSQGPPGQANSYEQYF. The chain joins TRBV3-1 to TRBJ2-7; 7 bases are a match to TRBD1. CDR3 length: 18 amino acids. J lost 0 bases, V lost 1 base, and 12 bases had no gene match. CDR1 is LGHDT and CDR2 is YNNKEL in the germline V gene (reference sequence).

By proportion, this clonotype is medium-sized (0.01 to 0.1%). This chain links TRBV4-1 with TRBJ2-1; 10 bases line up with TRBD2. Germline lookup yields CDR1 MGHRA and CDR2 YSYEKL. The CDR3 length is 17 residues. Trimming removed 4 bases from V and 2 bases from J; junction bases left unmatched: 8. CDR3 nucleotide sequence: TGCGCCAGCAGCCGGGGGGGGCTAGCGGGAGCCTACAATGAGCAGTTCTTC. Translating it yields CASSRGGLAGAYNEQFF.

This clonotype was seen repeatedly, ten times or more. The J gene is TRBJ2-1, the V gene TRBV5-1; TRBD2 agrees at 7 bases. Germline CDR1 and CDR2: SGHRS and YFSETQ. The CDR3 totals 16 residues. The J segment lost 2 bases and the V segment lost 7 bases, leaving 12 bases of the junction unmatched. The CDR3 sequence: CASFGGETRAYNEQFF. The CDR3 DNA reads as TGCGCCAGCTTTGGGGGGGAGACCCGCGCCTACAATGAGCAGTTCTTC.

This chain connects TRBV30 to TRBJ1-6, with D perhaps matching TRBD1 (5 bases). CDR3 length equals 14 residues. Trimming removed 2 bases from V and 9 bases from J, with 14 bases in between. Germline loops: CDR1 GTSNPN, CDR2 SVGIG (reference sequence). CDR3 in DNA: TGTGCCTGGAGTCGGGGGTCGGAGAGTTCACCCCTCCACTTT. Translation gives CAWSRGSESSPLHF.

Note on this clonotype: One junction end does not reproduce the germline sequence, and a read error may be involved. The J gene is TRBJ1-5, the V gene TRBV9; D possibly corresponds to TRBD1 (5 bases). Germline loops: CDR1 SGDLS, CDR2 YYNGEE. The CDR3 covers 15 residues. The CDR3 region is CASSIDGGANQPQQF. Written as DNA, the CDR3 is TGTGCCAGCAGCATAGATGGGGGAGCGAATCAGCCCCAGCAGTTT.

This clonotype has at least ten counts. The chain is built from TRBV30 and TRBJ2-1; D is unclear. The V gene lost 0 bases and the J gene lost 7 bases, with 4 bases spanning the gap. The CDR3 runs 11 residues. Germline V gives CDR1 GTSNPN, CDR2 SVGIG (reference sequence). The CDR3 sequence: CAWSVGNEQFF. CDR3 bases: TGTGCCTGGAGTGTAGGAAATGAGCAGTTCTTC.

CDR3 sequence (DNA): TGTGCCAGCAGCTTAGCTAGCTACGAGCAGTACTTC. Translated: CASSLASYEQYF. The V and J genes are TRBV11-3 and TRBJ2-7; D unclear. Germline-derived CDR1 and CDR2 are SGHNT and YENEEA. The CDR3 contains 12 residues. V shed 1 base and J shed 3 bases, with 4 bases lying between them.